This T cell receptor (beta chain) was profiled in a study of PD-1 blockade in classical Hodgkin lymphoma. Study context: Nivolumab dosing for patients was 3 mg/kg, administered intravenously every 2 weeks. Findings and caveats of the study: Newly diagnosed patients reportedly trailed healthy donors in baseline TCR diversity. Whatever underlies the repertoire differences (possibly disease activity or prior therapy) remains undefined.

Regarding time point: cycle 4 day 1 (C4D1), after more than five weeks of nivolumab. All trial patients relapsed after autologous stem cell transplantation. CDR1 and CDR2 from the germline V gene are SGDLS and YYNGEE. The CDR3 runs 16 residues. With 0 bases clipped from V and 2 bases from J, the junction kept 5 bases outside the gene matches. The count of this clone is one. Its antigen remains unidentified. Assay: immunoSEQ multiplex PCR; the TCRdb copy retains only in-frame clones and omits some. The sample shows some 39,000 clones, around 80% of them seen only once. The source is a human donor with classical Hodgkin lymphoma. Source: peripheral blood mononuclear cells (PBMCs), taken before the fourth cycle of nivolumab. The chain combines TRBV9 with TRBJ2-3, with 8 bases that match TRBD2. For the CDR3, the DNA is TGTGCCAGCAGCGTAGCTGGCGGGGGGCTCACAGATACGCAGTATTTT. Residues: CASSVAGGGLTDTQYF.